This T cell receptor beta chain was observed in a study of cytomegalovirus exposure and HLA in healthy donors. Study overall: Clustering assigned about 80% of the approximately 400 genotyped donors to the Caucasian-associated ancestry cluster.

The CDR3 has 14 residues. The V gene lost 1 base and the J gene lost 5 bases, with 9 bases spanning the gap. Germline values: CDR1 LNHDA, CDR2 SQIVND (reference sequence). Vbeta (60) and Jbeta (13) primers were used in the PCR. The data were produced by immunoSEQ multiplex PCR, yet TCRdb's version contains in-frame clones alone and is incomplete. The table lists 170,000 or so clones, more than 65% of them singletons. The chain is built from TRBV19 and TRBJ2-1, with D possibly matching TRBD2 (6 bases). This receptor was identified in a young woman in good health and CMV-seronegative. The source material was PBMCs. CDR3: CASSIVQRDNEQFF. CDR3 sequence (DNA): TGTGCCAGTAGTATAGTTCAGCGGGACAATGAGCAGTTCTTC.